These 5 T cell receptor beta chains share one sample of origin, sequenced in a study of blood T cell repertoires in COVID-19. Profiling relied on immunoSEQ multiplex PCR, and the TCRdb table lists in-frame clones only, not all of them. The sample contains about 190,000 clones, roughly four fifths of which appear only once. Sequenced: peripheral blood. The receptor set was obtained from a woman aged 40 to 50 with acute or convalescent COVID-19.

The gene calls are TRBV18 and TRBJ2-1, with 7 bases identical to TRBD2. Germline V gene lookup returns CDR1 KGHSH and CDR2 LQKENI. The CDR3 sequence is 13 residues long. Trimming took 0 bases from V and 9 from J; bases not matched to a gene: 2. CDR3 loop: CASSPPQRGEQFF. The CDR3 bases are TGTGCCAGCTCACCACCCCAGCGGGGTGAGCAGTTCTTC. The complete variable domain, with remaining parts taken from reference TRBV18 and TRBJ2-1, reads NAGVMQNPRHLVRRRGQEARLRCSPMKGHSHVYWYRQLPEEGLKFMVYLQKENIIDESGMPKERFSAEFPKEGPSILRIQQVVRGDSAAYFCASSPPQRGEQFFGPGTRLTVL.

This chain connects TRBV27 to TRBJ2-2, with D unclear. V lost 1 base to trimming and J lost 7 bases, with 4 bases between them. The CDR3 extends over 12 amino acids. Germline V gives CDR1 MNHEY, CDR2 SMNVEV (reference sequence). The chain's CDR3 is CASSLYSGELFF. In DNA form, the CDR3 reads TGTGCCAGCAGTTTATACAGCGGGGAGCTGTTTTTT.

This clone occurred a few times. This CDR3 is also generated by other DNA sequences in the sample. This sequence joins TRBV24-1 and TRBJ2-5, with D uncertain. V lost 4 bases, J lost 1 base, and 9 bases lay in between. The CDR3 loop spans 14 amino acids. Germline values: CDR1 KGHDR, CDR2 SFDVKD. CDR3 DNA: TGTGCCACCAGTGACCCCGCGGTCCAAGAGACCCAGTACTTC. Protein: CATSDPAVQETQYF.

V is TRBV28 and J is TRBJ1-5; D is possibly TRBD1 (5 bases). V lost 4 bases to trimming and J lost 3 bases, with 7 bases between them. In germline, CDR1 is MDHEN, CDR2 SYDVKM. The CDR3 is 13 amino acids. The chain's CDR3 is CASSYRNNQPQHF. The CDR3 nucleotides are TGTGCCAGCAGTTACAGGAACAATCAGCCCCAGCATTTT.

The chain links TRBV7-2 to TRBJ2-1; TRBD2 agrees at 14 bases. J gave up 7 bases and V 4 bases, and 0 bases lay outside the gene matches. CDR3 length: 14 amino acids. Germline assignment: CDR1 SGHTA and CDR2 FQGNSA. CDR3 coding DNA: TGTGCCAGCAGCTGGACTAGCGGGGGGAATGAGCAGTTCTTC. Amino acids: CASSWTSGGNEQFF.